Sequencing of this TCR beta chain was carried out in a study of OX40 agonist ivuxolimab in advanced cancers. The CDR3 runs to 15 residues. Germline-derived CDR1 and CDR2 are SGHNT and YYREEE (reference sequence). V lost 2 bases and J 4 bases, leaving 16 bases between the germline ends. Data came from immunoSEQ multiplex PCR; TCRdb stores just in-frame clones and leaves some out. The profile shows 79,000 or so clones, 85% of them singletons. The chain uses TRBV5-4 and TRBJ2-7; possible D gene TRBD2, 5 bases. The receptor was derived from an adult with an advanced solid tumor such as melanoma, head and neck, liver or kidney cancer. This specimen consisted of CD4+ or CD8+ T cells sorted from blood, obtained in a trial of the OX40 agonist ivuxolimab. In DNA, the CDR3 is TGTGCCAGCAGCTTTGATTTGGGGTCGGGATACGAGCAGTACTTC. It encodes CASSFDLGSGYEQYF.